This TCR beta chain was profiled in a study of blood T cell repertoires in COVID-19. As for the study in general: T cells, B-cell-depleted T cells, or PBMCs provided the cDNA or gDNA that served as material.

Some clones are missing from TCRdb's copy, which holds only in-frame ones; the method was immunoSEQ multiplex PCR. The table records tens of thousands of clones, 88% of them present only once. Trimming removed 1 base at V and 3 bases at J, with 16 bases between. Germline V gene sequence: CDR1 SGHVS, CDR2 FQNEAQ. CDR3 length equals 17 residues. Specimen: peripheral blood. This receptor was obtained from a man in his fifties with active COVID-19. This chain links TRBV7-8 with TRBJ1-3, with D possibly TRBD1 on 5 matching bases. The CDR3 DNA is TGTGCCAGCAGCTTAGTTTCCGGGGGTTACGATGGAAACACCATATATTTT. Its protein is CASSLVSGGYDGNTIYF. Supplemented by reference TRBV7-8 and TRBJ1-3, the full variable domain reads GAGVSQSPRYKVAKRGQDVALRCDPISGHVSLFWYQQALGQGPEFLTYFQNEAQLDKSGLPSDRFFAERPEGSVSTLKIQRTQQEDSAVYLCASSLVSGGYDGNTIYFGEGSWLTVV.